This T cell receptor beta chain was found in a study of T-cell reconstitution after alpha-beta-depleted transplantation in children. The TCRbeta library incorporated unique molecular identifiers. Each CDR3 protein is one row after TCRdb ran MiXCR on the PCR reads. Altogether 200,000 to 300,000 distinct CDR3 sequences are present, about 11% being singletons, with the ten largest covering roughly 2.8%. In this sample, this clonotype turned up a few times. This CDR3 spans 13 amino acids. The J segment lost 5 bases and the V segment lost 3 bases, leaving 2 bases of the junction unmatched. The germline V gene has CDR1 SGHTA and CDR2 FQGNSA.

The TCR sequence derives from a human donor who donated a stem cell graft to a child with acute lymphoblastic leukemia. Here the sequenced sample was PBMCs from the stem cell graft donor, taken from the stem cell graft. The chain joins TRBV7-2 to TRBJ2-5; TRBD2 matches 8 bases. CDR3 nucleotide sequence: TGTGCCAGCAGCTTCGGGGGGGTCGAGACCCAGTACTTC. Its translation is CASSFGGVETQYF.